This T cell receptor (beta chain) is drawn from a study of STAT5B mutations in CD4+ large granular lymphocyte leukemia. Study conclusions and caveats: Patient CD4-sorted repertoires looked more clonal than healthy CD4+ repertoires, even without putative leukemic clones. Top patient clones used TRBV06 genes more often: 8/27 versus 2/35 in controls.

TCRdb's table, derived via immunoSEQ multiplex PCR, lists solely in-frame clones and lacks some. Of approximately 23,000 clones in the sample, around 81% were seen once. As concerns this clone: The antigen is undetermined.

Germline CDR1 reads SGHNT; CDR2 reads YENEEA. CDR3 size: 12 residues. Trimming removed 5 bases at V and 9 bases at J, with 11 bases between. This clonotype originated in a human donor in good health. V is TRBV11-3 and J is TRBJ2-1; D is perhaps TRBD1 or TRBD2 (5 bases each). What was sequenced was CD4+ T cells from blood buffy coats. DNA for the CDR3: TGTGCCAGCAGCCGTCGAGGGACTGAGCAGTTCTTC. As protein: CASSRRGTEQFF.